This TCR beta chain was sequenced in a study of blood T cells in healthy people across ages. A note on this clonotype: Its antigen is undetermined. One junction end disagrees with the germline gene, perhaps due to a read error.

Researchers isolated at least 6.5 million PBMCs per sample. Study-wide points: The study found TCR beta diversity correlated strongly with naive T cell percentage. Diversity estimated from one million T cells was considered an underestimate.

The use of a sample-barcoded 5' primer and a J-beta primer mix characterized a second PCR of about 7 to 12 cycles. TCRdb re-analysed the 5' RACE reads in MiXCR, keeping a single row per CDR3 protein. Counted here are over 300,000 distinct CDR3 sequences, about half occurring once; the ten biggest clones make up 51%. CDR1 MNHEY and CDR2 SMNVEV come from the germline V gene (reference sequence). The CDR3 length is 12 residues. The clonotype was recovered from a man aged 55 to 70 in good health. Input material: blood. The rearrangement joins TRBV27 to TRBJ1-5; the D is unclear. The CDR3: CARSFWGQPQHF. The CDR3 DNA follows: TGTGCCCGCAGTTTCTGGGGACAGCCCCAGCATTTT.